Below, 13 T cell receptor beta chains from the same sample are listed, as sequenced in a study of immune evolution from preneoplasia to lung adenocarcinoma. TCRdb's table, derived via immunoSEQ multiplex PCR, lists solely in-frame clones and lacks some. The sample has 6,000 to 8,500 clones; approximately 85% are singletons. Sequenced: FFPE minimally invasive lung adenocarcinoma tissue. The receptors originated from a person aged 80 or older with lung adenocarcinoma.

The V and J genes are TRBV25-1 and TRBJ1-1, with 7 bases lining up with TRBD1. With V trimmed by 2 bases and J by 11 bases, 11 bases remained unmatched. The CDR3 runs to 14 residues. Germline CDR1 reads MGHDK; CDR2 reads SYGVNS. CDR3: CASSEDRDSPRAFF. The CDR3 nucleotides read TGTGCCAGCAGTGAAGACCGGGACAGTCCCAGGGCTTTCTTT.

V usage is TRBV6-1 and J usage is TRBJ2-6, with D tentatively TRBD2 (6 bases). The V end was cut by 0 bases, the J end by 2 bases, with 11 bases between. The CDR3 covers 17 residues. From germline, CDR1 is MNHNS and CDR2 SASEGT. CDR3 nucleotide sequence: TGTGCCAGCAGTGAAGCGGTTGCGGGAACTGGGGCCAACGTCCTGACTTTC. Its translation is CASSEAVAGTGANVLTF.

The genes are TRBV7-9 and TRBJ2-1; 15 nucleotides line up with TRBD2. Looked up from germline, CDR1 is SEHNR and CDR2 is FQNEAQ (reference sequence). The V and J ends lost 4 bases and 0 bases, in that order; junction bases with no gene match: 7. The CDR3 sequence is 19 residues long. The CDR3 loop is CASSSGTSGGPTSYNEQFF. The CDR3 bases are TGTGCCAGCAGCTCCGGGACTAGCGGGGGGCCTACCTCCTACAATGAGCAGTTCTTC.

The chain recombines TRBV15 with TRBJ1-5; D remains unclear. This CDR3 spans 13 amino acids. Looked up from germline, CDR1 is LNHNV and CDR2 is YYDKDF (reference sequence). The V gene lost 4 bases and the J gene lost 7 bases, with 11 bases spanning the gap. The CDR3 protein is CATSNQVDQPQHF. CDR3 nucleotides: TGTGCCACCAGCAATCAGGTAGACCAGCCCCAGCATTTT.

This rearrangement joins TRBV28 to TRBJ2-7; weak D call: TRBD1 (5 bases). The V end lost 5 bases, the J end lost 5 bases, and 19 bases lay between the germline ends. The CDR3 has 15 residues. CDR1 is MDHEN, CDR2 SYDVKM, per germline. In DNA, the CDR3 is TGTGCCAGCAGTCTTCCCTCAGGGAAAAGCCACGAGCAGTACTTC. Amino acids: CASSLPSGKSHEQYF.

CDR3 sequence (DNA): TGTGCCAGCAGCATGGGACTGGTGGTCGGTGAGCAGTTCTTC. This gives the protein CASSMGLVVGEQFF. The chain links TRBV7-9 to TRBJ2-1; D is possibly TRBD2 (6 bases). This CDR3 comprises 14 residues. V lost 5 bases to trimming and J lost 9 bases, with 17 bases between them. Germline V CDR1 and CDR2: SEHNR, FQNEAQ (reference sequence).

V usage is TRBV28 and J usage is TRBJ1-2; D not certain. This CDR3 comprises 11 residues. Trimming shortened V by 10 bases and J by 8 bases, and 14 bases separated the two germline ends. The germline gives CDR1 MDHEN, CDR2 SYDVKM. The CDR3 loop is CATQQLRGYTF. CDR3 in DNA: TGTGCCACCCAGCAATTGAGGGGCTACACCTTC.

The rearrangement uses TRBV5-5 and TRBJ1-1; no definite D call. Per the germline V gene, CDR1 is SGHKS and CDR2 is YYEKEE (reference sequence). The CDR3 is made up of 14 amino acids. Trimming shortened V by 0 bases and J by 5 bases, and 11 bases separated the two germline ends. CDR3 nucleotides: TGTGCCAGCAGCTTGGTTGTAACGATTACTGAAGCTTTCTTT. The encoded protein is CASSLVVTITEAFF.

The gene calls are TRBV13 and TRBJ1-3; D is uncertain. Trimming removed 3 bases from V and 4 bases from J, with 7 bases in between. CDR3 length: 13 residues. Germline V gives CDR1 PRHDT, CDR2 FYEKMQ (reference sequence). This CDR3 is CASSFRRGNTIYF. The CDR3 nucleotides are TGTGCCAGCAGCTTTCGCAGAGGAAACACCATATATTTT.

This chain joins TRBV6-1 and TRBJ1-6; perhaps TRBD1 as D (5 bases). This CDR3 contains 14 residues. Germline assignment: CDR1 MNHNS and CDR2 SASEGT. V was cut by 4 bases and J by 13 bases, with 17 bases left in between. The CDR3 protein is CASSVGDARTPLHF. In DNA, the CDR3 is TGTGCCAGCAGTGTTGGGGACGCTCGAACTCCCCTCCACTTT.

The chain links TRBV5-1 to TRBJ1-1, with 7 bases fitting TRBD1. The V gene's germline CDR1 is SGHRS and CDR2 YFSETQ. After removal of 3 bases from V and 9 bases from J, the junction contained 11 bases not matched to a gene. This CDR3 region has 14 residues. The DNA of the CDR3 is TGCGCCAGCAGCTCCACTCTGACGGGACAGCAAGCTTTCTTT. Residues: CASSSTLTGQQAFF.

V usage is TRBV2 and J usage is TRBJ1-6; 10 bases match TRBD1. The junction had 6 bases not matched to a gene; V was cut back by 6 bases and J by 10 bases. The CDR3 totals 14 residues. Germline V gene sequence: CDR1 SNHLY, CDR2 FYNNEI. CDR3 amino acids: CASSGGTGVSPLHF. In DNA, the CDR3 is TGTGCCAGCAGCGGAGGGACAGGGGTATCACCCCTCCACTTT.

The chain recombines TRBV6-1 with TRBJ1-2; D possibly corresponds to TRBD1 (5 bases). Germline CDR1 and CDR2: MNHNS and SASEGT. The CDR3 has 12 amino acids. Trimming shortened V by 4 bases and J by 7 bases, and 10 bases separated the two germline ends. CDR3 nucleotide sequence: TGTGCCAGCAGTGTATCAGGGTTTGGCTACACCTTC. Translating gives CASSVSGFGYTF.